The entry below gives a single T cell receptor (beta chain) sequence along with its context. Its antigen is as yet unknown. This CDR3 contains 14 residues. CDR1 and CDR2 (germline): DFQATT, SNEGSKA (reference sequence). Trimming shortened V by 5 bases and J by 12 bases, and 23 bases separated the two germline ends. The sample originates from a study of CD8 T cells in ankylosing spondylitis. Study-wide points: Researchers reportedly found disease-linked clones significantly enriched in matched ankylosing spondylitis synovial fluid. Both synovial fluid and blood in reactive arthritis had previously been reported to carry some motif variants. Apparently characteristic of ankylosing spondylitis blood was a TCR beta motif (roughly eight highly homologous variants).

In making TCR beta libraries, quantitative 5'-RACE with molecular barcodes was used. One entry per CDR3 protein, called by TCRdb with MiXCR from the 5' RACE reads. The sample lists about 390,000 distinct CDR3 sequences, approximately 20% occurring once. This chain connects TRBV20-1 to TRBJ2-1, with D perhaps matching TRBD1 or TRBD2 (5 bases each). This TCR was sampled from a male donor with ankylosing spondylitis. The specimen was blood, either unsorted or a sorted T cell fraction (not recorded which). CDR3 sequence reads: CSAPHGALAGRQFF. The CDR3 coding sequence is TGCAGTGCTCCACACGGGGCACTCGCAGGGAGGCAGTTCTTC.